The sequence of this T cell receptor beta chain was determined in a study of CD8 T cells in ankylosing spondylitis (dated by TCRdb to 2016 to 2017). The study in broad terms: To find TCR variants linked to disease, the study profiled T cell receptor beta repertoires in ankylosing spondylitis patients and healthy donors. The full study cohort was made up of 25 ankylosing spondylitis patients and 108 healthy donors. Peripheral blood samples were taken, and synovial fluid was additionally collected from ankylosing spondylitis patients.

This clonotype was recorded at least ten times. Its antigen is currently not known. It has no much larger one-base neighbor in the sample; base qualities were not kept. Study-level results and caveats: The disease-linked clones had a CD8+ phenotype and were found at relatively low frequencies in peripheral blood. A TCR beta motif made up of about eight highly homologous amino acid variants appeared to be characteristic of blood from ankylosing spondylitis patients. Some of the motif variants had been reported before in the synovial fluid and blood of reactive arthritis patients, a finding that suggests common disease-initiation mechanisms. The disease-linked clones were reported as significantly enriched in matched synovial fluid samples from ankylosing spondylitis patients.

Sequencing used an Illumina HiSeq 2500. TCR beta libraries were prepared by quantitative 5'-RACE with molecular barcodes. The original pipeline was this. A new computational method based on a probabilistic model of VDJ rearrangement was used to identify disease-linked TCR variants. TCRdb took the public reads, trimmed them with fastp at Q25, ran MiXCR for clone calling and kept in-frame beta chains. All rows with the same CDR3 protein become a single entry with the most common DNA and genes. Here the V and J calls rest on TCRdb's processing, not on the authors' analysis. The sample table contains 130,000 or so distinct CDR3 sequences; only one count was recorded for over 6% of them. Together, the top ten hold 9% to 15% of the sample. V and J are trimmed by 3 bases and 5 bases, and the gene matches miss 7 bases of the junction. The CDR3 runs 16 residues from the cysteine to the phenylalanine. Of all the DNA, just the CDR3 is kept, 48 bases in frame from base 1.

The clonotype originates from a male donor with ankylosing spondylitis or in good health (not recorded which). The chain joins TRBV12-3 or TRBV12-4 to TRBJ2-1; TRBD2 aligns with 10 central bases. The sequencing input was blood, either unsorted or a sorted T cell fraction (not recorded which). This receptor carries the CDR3 CASSFQREGPHNEQFF. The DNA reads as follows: TGTGCCAGCAGTTTTCAGCGGGAGGGCCCCCACAATGAGCAGTTCTTC.